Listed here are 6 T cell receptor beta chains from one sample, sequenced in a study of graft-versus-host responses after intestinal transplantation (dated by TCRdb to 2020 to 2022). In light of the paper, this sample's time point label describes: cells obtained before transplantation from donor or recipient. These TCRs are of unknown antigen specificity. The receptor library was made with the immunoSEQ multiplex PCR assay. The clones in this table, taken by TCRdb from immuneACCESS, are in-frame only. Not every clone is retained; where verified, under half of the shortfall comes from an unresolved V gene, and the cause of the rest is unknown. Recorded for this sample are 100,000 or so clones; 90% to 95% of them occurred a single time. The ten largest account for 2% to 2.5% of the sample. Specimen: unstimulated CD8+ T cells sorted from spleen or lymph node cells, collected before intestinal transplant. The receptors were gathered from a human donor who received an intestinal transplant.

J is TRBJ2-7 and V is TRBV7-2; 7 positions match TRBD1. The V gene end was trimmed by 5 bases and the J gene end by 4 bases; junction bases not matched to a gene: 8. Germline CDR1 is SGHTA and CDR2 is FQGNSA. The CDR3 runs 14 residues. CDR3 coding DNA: TGTGCCAGCAGCCCCTGGGCACAGGGGTACGAGCAGTACTTC. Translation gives CASSPWAQGYEQYF.

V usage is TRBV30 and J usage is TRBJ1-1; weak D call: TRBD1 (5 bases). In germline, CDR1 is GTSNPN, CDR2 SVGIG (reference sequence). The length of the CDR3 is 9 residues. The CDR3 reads CATGPQAFF. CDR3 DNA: TGTGCAACAGGTCCCCAAGCTTTCTTT.

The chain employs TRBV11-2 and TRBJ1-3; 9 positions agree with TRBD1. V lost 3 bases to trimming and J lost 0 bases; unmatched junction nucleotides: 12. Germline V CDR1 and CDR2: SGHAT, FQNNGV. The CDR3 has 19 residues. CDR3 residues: CASSFLIPGQGVSGNTIYF. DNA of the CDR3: TGTGCCAGCAGCTTCTTAATACCGGGACAGGGAGTCTCTGGAAACACCATATATTTT.

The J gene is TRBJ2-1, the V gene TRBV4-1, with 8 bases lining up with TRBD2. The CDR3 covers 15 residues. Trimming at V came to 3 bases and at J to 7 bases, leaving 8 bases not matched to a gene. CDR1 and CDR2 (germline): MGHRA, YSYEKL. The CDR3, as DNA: TGCGCCAGCAGCCAGCCGGGACTAGTAGGTAATGAGCAGTTCTTC. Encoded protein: CASSQPGLVGNEQFF.

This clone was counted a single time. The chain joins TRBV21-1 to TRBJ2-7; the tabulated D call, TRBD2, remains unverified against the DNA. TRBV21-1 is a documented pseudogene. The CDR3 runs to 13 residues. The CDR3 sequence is CASSPRRAYEQYF. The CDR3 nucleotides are TGTGCCAGCAGCCCTCGGAGGGCCTACGAGCAGTACTTC.

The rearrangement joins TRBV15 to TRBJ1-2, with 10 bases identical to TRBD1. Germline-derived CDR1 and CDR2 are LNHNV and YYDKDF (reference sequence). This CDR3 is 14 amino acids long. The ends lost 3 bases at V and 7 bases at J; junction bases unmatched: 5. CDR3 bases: TGTGCCACCAGCAGTAGTGACAGGGGGCTTGGCTACACCTTC. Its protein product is CATSSSDRGLGYTF.